A selection of T cell receptor beta chains follows, all from one sample in a study of cytomegalovirus exposure and HLA in healthy donors. Method: immunoSEQ multiplex PCR; TCRdb's copy keeps in-frame clones and lacks some. The sample contains about 160,000 clones, 85% to 90% of which appear only once. The sample was PBMCs. Receptor source: a young man in good health and CMV-seropositive. Both conserved end residues are part of each CDR3. D genes are given only for firm matches. A clone size is listed for some rows: how often the clone was seen (once, few, many), or a class if it is expanded.

>-|TRBD2|TRBJ2-3|TRBV5-1
TGCGCCAGCAGACCAGCGGGAGTTAGCACAGATACGCAGTATTTT
CASRPAGVSTDTQYF
>-|TRBD1|TRBJ2-7|TRBV4-1
TGCGCCAGCAGCCAAGAACTTAGGACAGGAACGACCTACGAGCAGTACTTC
CASSQELRTGTTYEQYF
>-|-|TRBJ1-4|TRBV30
TGTGCCTGGAGTCCGTCTCGAGTTTCGGGTAATGAAAAACTGTTTTTT
CAWSPSRVSGNEKLFF
>-|TRBD2|TRBJ2-7|TRBV29-1
TGCAGCGTTACCTCCGGGACTAGCGGGACCTACGAGCAGTACTTC
CSVTSGTSGTYEQYF
>-|-|TRBJ2-1|TRBV6-5
TGTGCCAGCAGAGACAGGTCCTACAATGAGCAGTTCTTC
CASRDRSYNEQFF
>-|-|TRBJ1-1|TRBV28
TGTGCCAGCAGTCCCGGGACACAGGCATTTGAAGCTTTCTTT
CASSPGTQAFEAFF
>-|-|TRBJ2-5|TRBV6-5
TGTGCCAGCAGTTACTCGTATAGTCAAGAGACCCAGTACTTC
CASSYSYSQETQYF
>once|-|TRBJ2-1|TRBV19
TGTGCCAGTAGTATAGGATATGACACTTCCTACAATGAGCAGTTCTTC
CASSIGYDTSYNEQFF
>-|-|TRBJ1-1|TRBV5-1
TGCGCCAGCAGCTTGGAACGGGGTCGGGTCACTGAAGCTTTCTTT
CASSLERGRVTEAFF
>-|TRBD1|TRBJ1-4|TRBV9
TGTGCCTTACAGGGGGGACAGGGGGCCGGTGAAAAACTGTTTTTT
CALQGGQGAGEKLFF
>-|-|TRBJ2-5|TRBV11-2
TGTGCCAGCAGCATAGACCCGGGGGATCAAGAGACCCAGTACTTC
CASSIDPGDQETQYF
>few|-|TRBJ2-5|TRBV5-1
TGCGCCAGCAGCTGGAACGACCCTAGGCAAGAGACCCAGTACTTC
CASSWNDPRQETQYF
>-|TRBD2|TRBJ2-1|TRBV18
TGTGCCAGCTCATCCCGGACTAGCGGGAGGGACAATGAGCAGTTCTTC
CASSSRTSGRDNEQFF
>once|TRBD2|TRBJ2-4|TRBV7-9
TGTGCCAGCAGCCCGGGACTAGCGGGCGTTCTAGCCAAAAACATTCAGTACTTC
CASSPGLAGVLAKNIQYF
>-|TRBD2|TRBJ2-7|TRBV4-1
TGCGCCAGCAGCCAAGACGAGCGGGAGGAGATTCACGAGCAGTACTTC
CASSQDEREEIHEQYF
>-|TRBD1|TRBJ2-1|TRBV19
TGTGCCAGCCGACAGGGCGAAGACAATGAGCAGTTCTTC
CASRQGEDNEQFF
>-|-|TRBJ1-2|TRBV6-1
TGTGCCAGCAGTGAGTGGAGTAAGCATGAGGATGGCTACACCTTC
CASSEWSKHEDGYTF
>-|-|TRBJ2-3|TRBV7-3
TGTGCCAGCAGCACCCACCCAACGGGACACAGCACAGATACGCAGTATTTT
CASSTHPTGHSTDTQYF
>-|TRBD1|TRBJ1-4|TRBV6-5
TGTGCCAGCAGTTACGGTACCGGGACAGGGGGGAACAAACTGTTTTTT
CASSYGTGTGGNKLFF
>-|-|TRBJ2-1|TRBV9
TGTGCCAGCAGCGTGGGTCGGGGGAGCTACTACAATGAGCAGTTCTTC
CASSVGRGSYYNEQFF
>-|TRBD1|TRBJ2-5|TRBV27
TGTGCCAGCAGTCTCGACCACCCATTGACAGGGAGAGAGACCCAGTACTTC
CASSLDHPLTGRETQYF
>once|TRBD2|TRBJ2-2|TRBV9
TGTGCCAGCAGCGTCGGCGGGAGCTACACCGGGGAGCTGTTTTTT
CASSVGGSYTGELFF
>-|TRBD2|TRBJ2-1|TRBV6-6
TGTGCCAGCAGTTTTCTAGCGGGAGGGCACAATGAGCAGTTCTTC
CASSFLAGGHNEQFF
>once|TRBD1|TRBJ1-5|TRBV27
TGTGCCAGCAGTCCCGCCCATGGGACAGGCTATAATCAGCCCCAGCATTTT
CASSPAHGTGYNQPQHF
>many|-|TRBJ2-2|TRBV4-1
TGCGCCAGCAGCCAAGGACTTGCCGGGGAGCTGTTTTTT
CASSQGLAGELFF
>-|-|TRBJ2-4|TRBV5-4
TGTGCCAGCAGCTTGGGGTCAGGGCCCAGCCAAAACATTCAGTACTTC
CASSLGSGPSQNIQYF
>-|TRBD1|TRBJ2-3|TRBV5-1
TGCGCCAGCAGCGGCCCCCCTATGAGAGGGGGCGCGACAGATACGCAGTATTTT
CASSGPPMRGGATDTQYF
>once|TRBD2|TRBJ2-1|TRBV2
TGTGCCAGCAGAGGGACTAGCGGGAGGGCCACTGAGCAGTTCTTC
CASRGTSGRATEQFF